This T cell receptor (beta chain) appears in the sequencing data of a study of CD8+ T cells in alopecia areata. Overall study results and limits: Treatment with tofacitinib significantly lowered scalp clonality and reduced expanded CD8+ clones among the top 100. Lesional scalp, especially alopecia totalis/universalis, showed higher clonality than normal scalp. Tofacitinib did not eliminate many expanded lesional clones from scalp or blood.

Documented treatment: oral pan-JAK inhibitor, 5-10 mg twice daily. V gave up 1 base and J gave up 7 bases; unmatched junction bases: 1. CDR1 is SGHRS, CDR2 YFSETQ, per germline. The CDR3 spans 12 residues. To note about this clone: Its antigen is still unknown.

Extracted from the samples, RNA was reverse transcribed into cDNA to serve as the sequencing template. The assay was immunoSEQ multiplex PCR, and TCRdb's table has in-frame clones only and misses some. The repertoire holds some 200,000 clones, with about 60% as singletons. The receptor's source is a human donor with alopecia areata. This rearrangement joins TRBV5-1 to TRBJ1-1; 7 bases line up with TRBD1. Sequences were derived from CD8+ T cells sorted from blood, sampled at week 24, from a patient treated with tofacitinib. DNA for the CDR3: TGCGCCAGCAGCTTGAGACAGGGTGAAGCTTTCTTT. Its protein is CASSLRQGEAFF.